This T cell receptor (beta chain) was sequenced for a study of control samples from healthy donors and cancer patients. Clones were sequenced by immunoSEQ multiplex PCR, and TCRdb holds only the in-frame ones, with some missing. The data hold 100,000 to 150,000 clones, with approximately 90% observed a single time. In germline, CDR1 is GTSNPN, CDR2 SVGIG (reference sequence). This CDR3 contains 14 residues. V was trimmed by 2 bases and J by 3 bases, leaving 11 bases between them. This sequence originates from a man aged 18 to 29 in good health. V is TRBV30 and J is TRBJ2-1; the D gene is possibly TRBD2 (6 bases). The sequencing sample was made of blood. As DNA, the CDR3 is TGTGCCTGGAGTTCCGGGACTCTCTACAATGAGCAGTTCTTC. Translating it yields CAWSSGTLYNEQFF.